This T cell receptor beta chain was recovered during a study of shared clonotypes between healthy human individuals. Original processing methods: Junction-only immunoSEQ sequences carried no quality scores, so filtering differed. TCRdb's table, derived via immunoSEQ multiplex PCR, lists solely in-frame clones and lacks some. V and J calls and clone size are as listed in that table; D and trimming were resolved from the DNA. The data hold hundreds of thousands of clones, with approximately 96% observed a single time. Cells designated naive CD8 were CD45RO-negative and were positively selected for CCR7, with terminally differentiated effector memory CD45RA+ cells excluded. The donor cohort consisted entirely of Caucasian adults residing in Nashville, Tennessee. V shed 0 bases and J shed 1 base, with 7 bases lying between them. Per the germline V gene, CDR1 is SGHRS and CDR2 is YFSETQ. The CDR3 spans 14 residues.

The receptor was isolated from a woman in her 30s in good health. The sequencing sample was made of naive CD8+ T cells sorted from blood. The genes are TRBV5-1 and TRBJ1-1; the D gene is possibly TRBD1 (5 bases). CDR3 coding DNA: TGCGCCAGCAGCTTGGCAGGACAGAACACTGAAGCTTTCTTT. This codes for CASSLAGQNTEAFF.